This T cell receptor (beta chain) originates from a study of spatial heterogeneity in lung cancer. Turning to the study itself: The donor population consisted of approximately 70 patients with untreated, early-stage non-small cell lung cancer. Sequencing of follow-up PBMC samples took place when they were available, at a median of approximately 26 months after resection.

Time point: blood at routine non-recurrence follow-up after resection. Without sorting, whole RNA was sequenced from tumor, nontumor lung or frozen PBMC. Relative to its sample, this clonotype is medium-sized. Antigen: not known. Study results and caveats: The appearance of ubiquitous expanded tumor TCRs in blood was greater at resection than follow-up.

Each TCR cDNA molecule bore a unique molecular identifier. TCRdb called the 5' RACE reads again in MiXCR, with one record for every CDR3 protein. Among around 110,000 distinct CDR3 sequences listed, 12% were seen once. Germline V lookup: CDR1 LGHNA, CDR2 YNFKEQ. The CDR3 is made up of 16 amino acids. V was trimmed by 7 bases and J by 0 bases, leaving 13 bases between them. The sequence derives from a male donor with early-stage non-small cell lung cancer. Sequences were derived from PBMCs, sampled at follow-up. This sequence joins TRBV4-2 and TRBJ2-6; D remains unclear. CDR3 sequence: CASTSTESSGANVLTF. The CDR3 nucleotides read TGTGCCAGCACATCTACCGAGAGCTCTGGGGCCAACGTCCTGACTTTC.